One and the same sample provided the 25 T cell receptor beta chains below, sequenced in a study of blood T cells in healthy people across ages. Sample-barcoded 5' priming and a J-beta primer mix drove a second PCR of about 7 to 12 cycles. TCRdb re-derived calls from the 5' RACE reads in MiXCR, one entry per CDR3 protein. Of 1 million to 1.2 million distinct CDR3 sequences listed, more than 30% are singletons. Sequenced input: blood. These receptors were obtained from a man aged 18 to 35 in good health.

The chain couples TRBV25-1 to TRBJ2-5; tentative D call: TRBD2 (6 bases). Germline assignment: CDR1 MGHDK and CDR2 SYGVNS. Trimming pared 5 bases from V and 2 bases from J, leaving 15 bases between. The CDR3 loop spans 15 amino acids. CDR3 sequence (DNA): TGTGCCAGCAGTCAACCCCTCGGAGGGCAAGAGACCCAGTACTTC. Encoded protein: CASSQPLGGQETQYF.

This clonotype was observed many times. CDR3 DNA sequence: TGTGCCAGCTCACCACCACAGGGGCGTGCAACTAATGAAAAACTGTTTTTT. Translation gives CASSPPQGRATNEKLFF. The chain has TRBV18 and TRBJ1-4; 7 bases match TRBD1. The CDR3 covers 17 residues. V shed 0 bases and J 0 bases; nucleotides not matched to a gene: 4. Germline V gene sequence: CDR1 KGHSH, CDR2 LQKENI.

The chain couples TRBV29-1 to TRBJ2-5, with 7 positions matching TRBD2. Per the germline V gene, CDR1 is SQVTM and CDR2 is ANQGSEA. Trimming took 6 bases from V and 11 from J; bases not matched to a gene: 27. The CDR3 totals 17 residues. The CDR3 DNA sequence: TGCAGCGTCCATGGCGATCTAGCGGAAAGCTCCTACAATGAGCAGTACTTC. Protein product: CSVHGDLAESSYNEQYF.

The sample holds a few counts of this clonotype. The chain carries TRBV12-3 or TRBV12-4 and TRBJ1-6; D is uncertain. V dropped 3 bases and J dropped 7 bases, with 16 bases sitting between them. This CDR3 is 16 amino acids long. The CDR3 nucleotides read TGTGCCAGCAGTTTTAGGTGGCAGAGACAAAATTCACCCCTCCACTTT. This translates into CASSFRWQRQNSPLHF.

This clonotype was observed a few times. The genes are TRBV11-2 and TRBJ2-3; 11 positions match TRBD2. The germline CDR1 and CDR2 sequences are SGHAT and FQNNGV. CDR3 length: 17 residues. V gave up 5 bases and J gave up 4 bases; unmatched junction bases: 11. The CDR3 DNA is TGTGCCAGCAGCACTAGCGGGAGCCGAGTGTATCCAGATACGCAGTATTTT. Its protein product is CASSTSGSRVYPDTQYF.

V usage is TRBV9 and J usage is TRBJ2-2; D is ambiguous. V shed 4 bases and J shed 3 bases, with 13 bases lying between them. CDR1 and CDR2 (germline): SGDLS, YYNGEE. The CDR3 sequence is 15 residues long. In nucleotides, the CDR3 is TGTGCCAGCAGCTTAGATATTGATGACACCGGGGAGCTGTTTTTT. Amino acids: CASSLDIDDTGELFF.

A few counts support this clonotype. The gene calls are TRBV4-3 and TRBJ2-3, with 7 bases aligning to TRBD2. V shed 4 bases, J shed 5 bases, and the junction held 15 bases outside the gene matches. Germline V gives CDR1 LGHNA, CDR2 YSLEER. The CDR3 totals 17 residues. The DNA of the CDR3 is TGCGCCAGCAGCCCCCCCCCAGCGGGGCCAACAGGAGATACGCAGTATTTT. Translated: CASSPPPAGPTGDTQYF.

This rearrangement joins TRBV2 to TRBJ2-1, with D possibly being TRBD1 (5 bases). In germline, CDR1 is SNHLY, CDR2 FYNNEI. V was cut by 6 bases and J by 13 bases, with 19 bases left in between. This CDR3 spans 13 amino acids. Here the CDR3 reads CASRRQYQETQFF. CDR3 DNA: TGTGCCAGCAGAAGACAGTACCAAGAGACCCAGTTCTTC.

This clonotype has more than one count but fewer than ten. V is TRBV12-3 or TRBV12-4 and J is TRBJ2-7; unclear D gene. The CDR3 totals 12 residues. Trimming cost V 4 bases and J 7 bases, with 11 bases left between them. The CDR3 protein is CASSSRAEEQYF. The CDR3 bases are TGTGCCAGCAGTTCCCGGGCGGAGGAGCAGTACTTC.

V is TRBV27 and J is TRBJ2-4; TRBD1 matches 7 bases. The CDR3 spans 17 residues. The trim removed 2 bases at V and 1 base at J, leaving 8 bases unmatched. Germline V gene lookup returns CDR1 MNHEY and CDR2 SMNVEV (reference sequence). The CDR3 spells CASSLLTGQAAKNIQYF. DNA of the CDR3: TGTGCCAGCAGTTTACTAACCGGACAGGCGGCCAAAAACATTCAGTACTTC.

This chain links TRBV6-2 or TRBV6-3 with TRBJ2-3; TRBD1 might be the D (5 bases). From germline, CDR1 is MNHEY and CDR2 SVGEGT. This CDR3 contains 13 residues. V was cut by 10 bases and J by 2 bases, with 13 bases left in between. CDR3 in amino acids: CATLDSDTDTQYF. The CDR3 DNA sequence: TGTGCCACCTTAGACAGCGACACAGATACGCAGTATTTT.

The V and J genes are TRBV25-1 and TRBJ1-1; D may be TRBD1 (5 bases). CDR3 size: 14 residues. From germline, CDR1 is MGHDK and CDR2 SYGVNS. V lost 3 bases to trimming and J lost 6 bases, with 14 bases between them. The CDR3 protein is CASSDPGRGSEAFF. CDR3 in DNA: TGTGCCAGCAGTGATCCGGGACGAGGATCTGAAGCTTTCTTT.

This clonotype has more than one count but fewer than ten. The chain recombines TRBV5-1 with TRBJ2-5, with no clear D. The V gene lost 4 bases and the J gene lost 1 base, with 11 bases spanning the gap. CDR1 and CDR2 from the germline V gene are SGHRS and YFSETQ. The CDR3 consists of 14 residues. The CDR3 reads CASSRAGSQETQYF. As DNA, the CDR3 is TGCGCCAGCAGCAGAGCTGGGTCCCAAGAGACCCAGTACTTC.

The genes are TRBV12-3 or TRBV12-4 and TRBJ2-3, with D hard to call. This CDR3 has 16 amino acids. Trimming removed 6 bases at V and 3 bases at J, with 19 bases between. The CDR3 DNA follows: TGTGCCAGCAGGCCCATAGCCGCAGTGGCAACAGATACGCAGTATTTT. Translated, it gives CASRPIAAVATDTQYF.

This clonotype was counted a single time. The chain joins TRBV6-5 to TRBJ1-1; D call uncertain. V dropped 2 bases and J dropped 8 bases, with 12 bases sitting between them. This CDR3 spans 13 amino acids. Germline-derived CDR1 and CDR2 are MNHEY and SVGAGI. The CDR3 sequence: CASSYALAREAFF. DNA for the CDR3: TGTGCCAGCAGTTACGCCCTAGCTAGGGAAGCTTTCTTT.

The CDR3 nucleotides are TGTGCCAGCAGCTCGGGGCGATCGCGGACTGAAGCTTTCTTT. Its translation: CASSSGRSRTEAFF. The chain recombines TRBV11-2 with TRBJ1-1; D may be TRBD1 (5 bases). V shed 4 bases and J shed 5 bases, with 14 bases lying between them. Germline V lookup: CDR1 SGHAT, CDR2 FQNNGV. The CDR3 loop spans 14 amino acids.

CDR3: CSVVEVEGYGYTF. The CDR3 DNA reads as TGCAGCGTTGTTGAGGTAGAGGGCTATGGCTACACCTTC. The chain employs TRBV29-1 and TRBJ1-2, with unresolved D. Germline V gene data show CDR1 as SQVTM and CDR2 as ANQGSEA. The ends were cut back, 4 bases at V and 4 bases at J, with 13 bases in the middle. The CDR3 sequence is 13 residues long.

Concerning this clonotype itself: Possible read error: a much larger clone is one base away. V and J are TRBV7-2 and TRBJ2-3, with D unresolved. The V gene's germline CDR1 is SGHTA and CDR2 FQGNSA. Trimming removed 3 bases from V and 4 bases from J, with 11 bases in between. This CDR3 is 14 amino acids long. As DNA, the CDR3 is TGTGCCAGCAGCTTTGGGGTGTTCGCAGATACGCAGTATTTT. Translated, it gives CASSFGVFADTQYF.

The CDR3 nucleotides are TGTGCCAGCAGTCGGCAGTGGGGGAACACTGAAGCTTTCTTT. It codes for CASSRQWGNTEAFF. The chain couples TRBV14 to TRBJ1-1; D gene ambiguous. The germline V gene encodes CDR1 SGHDN and CDR2 FVKESK. The CDR3 is made up of 14 amino acids. Trimming pared 6 bases from V and 1 base from J, leaving 12 bases between.

The table lists this clonotype with many counts. The chain links TRBV7-9 to TRBJ2-1, with D unresolved. The length of the CDR3 is 13 residues. The germline V gene has CDR1 SEHNR and CDR2 FQNEAQ (reference sequence). With 5 bases removed from V and 8 bases from J, the gap between germline ends came to 13 bases. CDR3 DNA: TGTGCCAGCAGCGAGACCCCCCGTGATGAGCAGTTCTTC. This encodes CASSETPRDEQFF.

The rearrangement uses TRBV27 and TRBJ1-4; TRBD1 aligns across 7 bases. The CDR3 spans 16 residues. Germline V gene data show CDR1 as MNHEY and CDR2 as SMNVEV (reference sequence). J lost 4 bases, V lost 6 bases, and 11 bases had no gene match. The CDR3, as DNA: TGTGCCAGCAGAAACACTAGGACAGGTTATAATGAAAAACTGTTTTTT. The encoded protein is CASRNTRTGYNEKLFF. The whole variable domain, remainder taken from reference TRBV27 and TRBJ1-4, is EAQVTQNPRYLITVTGKKLTVTCSQNMNHEYMSWYRQDPGLGLRQIYYSMNVEVTDKGDVPEGYKVSRKEKRNFPLILESPSPNQTSLYFCASRNTRTGYNEKLFFGSGTQLSVL.

This rearrangement joins TRBV18 to TRBJ2-3, with a tentative D call TRBD2 (6 bases). V was cut by 6 bases and J by 2 bases, with 9 bases left in between. CDR1 is KGHSH, CDR2 LQKENI, per germline. CDR3 length: 13 residues. The CDR3 nucleotides are TGTGCCAGCTCGCGGGAAGTCACAGATACGCAGTATTTT. Encoded protein: CASSREVTDTQYF. The whole variable domain, remainder taken from reference TRBV18 and TRBJ2-3, is NAGVMQNPRHLVRRRGQEARLRCSPMKGHSHVYWYRQLPEEGLKFMVYLQKENIIDESGMPKERFSAEFPKEGPSILRIQQVVRGDSAAYFCASSREVTDTQYFGPGTRLTVL.

This clonotype has more than one count but fewer than ten. The gene calls are TRBV27 and TRBJ2-7; the D gene is possibly TRBD1 (6 bases). Germline V gene lookup returns CDR1 MNHEY and CDR2 SMNVEV (reference sequence). The CDR3 is made up of 14 amino acids. Trimming stripped 6 bases from V and 5 bases from J, with 17 bases between. The CDR3 sequence: CASRDTGLPNEQYF. The CDR3 DNA reads TGTGCCAGCAGAGACACAGGGTTACCTAACGAGCAGTACTTC.

This clonotype was detected a few times. A read error may account for a junction end that differs from germline. This sequence joins TRBV4-2 and TRBJ2-3; D is unclear. The germline CDR1 and CDR2 sequences are LGHNA and YNFKEQ. The CDR3 has 15 amino acids. The chain's CDR3 is CASSLTIARSDTQYF. The CDR3 region has the DNA TGTGCTAGCAGCCTAACGATCGCGAGGTCAGATACGCAGTATTTT.

This clonotype was recorded a few times. The CDR3 here is CASSIRGPGELFF. CDR3 bases: TGTGCCAGCAGCATCCGGGGACCCGGGGAGCTGTTTTTT. The genes are TRBV11-1 and TRBJ2-2; D tentatively reads TRBD1 or TRBD2 (5 bases each). The CDR3 consists of 13 residues. The germline CDR1 and CDR2 sequences are SGHAT and FQDESV (reference sequence). V shed 5 bases and J shed 6 bases, with 10 bases lying between them.